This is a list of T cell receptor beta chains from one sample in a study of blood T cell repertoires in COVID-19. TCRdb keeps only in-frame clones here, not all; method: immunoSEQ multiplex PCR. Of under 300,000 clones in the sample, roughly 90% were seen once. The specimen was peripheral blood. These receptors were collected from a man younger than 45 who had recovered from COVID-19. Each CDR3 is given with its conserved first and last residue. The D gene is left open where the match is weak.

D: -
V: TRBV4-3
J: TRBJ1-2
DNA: TGCGCCAGCAGCCCAGACAGGCCCCATGGCTACACCTTC
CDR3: CASSPDRPHGYTF

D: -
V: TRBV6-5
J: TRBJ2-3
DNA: TGTGCCAGCAGGATGGCCGCAGATACGCAGTATTTT
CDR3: CASRMAADTQYF

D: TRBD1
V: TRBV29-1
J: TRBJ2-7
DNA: TGCAGCGTCATACCCCGGGACAGGAGCTCCTACGAGCAGTACTTC
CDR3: CSVIPRDRSSYEQYF

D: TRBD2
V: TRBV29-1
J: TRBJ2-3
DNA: TGCAGCGTTCCACTGACAACTAGCGGGGTTGATACGCAGTATTTT
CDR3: CSVPLTTSGVDTQYF

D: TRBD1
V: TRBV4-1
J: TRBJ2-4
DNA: TGCGCCAGCAGCTACCCGGGACAGATAGCCAAAAACATTCAGTACTTC
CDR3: CASSYPGQIAKNIQYF

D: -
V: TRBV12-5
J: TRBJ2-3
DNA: TGTGCTAGTGCCGTGGACACCCCCACAGATACGCAGTATTTT
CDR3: CASAVDTPTDTQYF

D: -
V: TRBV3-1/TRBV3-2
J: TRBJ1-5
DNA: TGTGCCAGCAGCCAAGATCGCCTAGGAGGAGGTCAGCCCCAGCATTTT
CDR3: CASSQDRLGGGQPQHF

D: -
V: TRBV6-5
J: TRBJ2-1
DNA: TGTGCCAGCAGTTACTTGGGGGGGCCGAGGAATGAGCAGTTCTTC
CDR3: CASSYLGGPRNEQFF

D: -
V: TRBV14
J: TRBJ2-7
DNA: TGTGCCAGCAGCCACCGACAGGCTTGGAACGAGCAGTACTTC
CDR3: CASSHRQAWNEQYF

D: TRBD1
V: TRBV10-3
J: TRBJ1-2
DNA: TGTGCCATCAGTGAGTCGATTCAAGGCTTGACAGGGTGGAACTATGGCTACACCTTC
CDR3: CAISESIQGLTGWNYGYTF

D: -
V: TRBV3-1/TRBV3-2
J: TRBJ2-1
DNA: TGTGCCAGCAGCCAGTCCTCCGGGGGCTCCTACAATGAGCAGTTCTTC
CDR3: CASSQSSGGSYNEQFF

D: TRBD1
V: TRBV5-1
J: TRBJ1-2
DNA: TGCGCCAGCACGAGACAGGGCTCGGATAACTATGGCTACACCTTC
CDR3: CASTRQGSDNYGYTF

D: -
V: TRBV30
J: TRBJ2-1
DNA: TGTGCCTGGAGGGGAAAGGACACCTACAATGAGCAGTTCTTC
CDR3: CAWRGKDTYNEQFF

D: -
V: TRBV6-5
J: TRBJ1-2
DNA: TGTGCCAGCCAAGTAGGGGGACCAGGTAATGGCTACACCTTC
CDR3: CASQVGGPGNGYTF

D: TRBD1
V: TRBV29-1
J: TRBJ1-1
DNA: TGCAGCGTTGGATCAGGGGGAGCGATGAACACTGAAGCTTTCTTT
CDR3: CSVGSGGAMNTEAFF

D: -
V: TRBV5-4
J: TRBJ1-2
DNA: TGTGCCAGCAGACCCAGTGGGTCGCCGACCCTTTATGGAGGAGGCTACACCTTC
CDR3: CASRPSGSPTLYGGGYTF

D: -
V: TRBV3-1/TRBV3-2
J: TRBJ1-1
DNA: TGTGCCAGCAGCCAAAACGAAGGGCGGACAGACTGGAACACTGAAGCTTTCTTT
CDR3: CASSQNEGRTDWNTEAFF

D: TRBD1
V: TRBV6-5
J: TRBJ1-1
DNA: TGTGCCAGCAGGCCGGGACAGGGGTGGAACACTGAAGCTTTCTTT
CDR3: CASRPGQGWNTEAFF

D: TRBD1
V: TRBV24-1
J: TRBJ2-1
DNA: TGTGCCACCAGTGGCGCAGGGGGTTTTTCCTACAATGAGCAGTTCTTC
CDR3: CATSGAGGFSYNEQFF

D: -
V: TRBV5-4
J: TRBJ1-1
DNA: TGTGCCAGCAGCTTTGGGGAGGTAGCTTTCTTT
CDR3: CASSFGEVAFF

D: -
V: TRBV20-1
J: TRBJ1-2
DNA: TGCAGTGCTAGTGTGGACTGGTATGGCTACACCTTC
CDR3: CSASVDWYGYTF

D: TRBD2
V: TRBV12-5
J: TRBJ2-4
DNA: TGTGCTAGTGGTCTCCCGGGACTAGCGGGGATTGAAAACATTCAGTACTTC
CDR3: CASGLPGLAGIENIQYF

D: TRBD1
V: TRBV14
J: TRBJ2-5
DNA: TGTGCCAGCAGCCGACCCAACAGGGGGCGGACGATACAGACCCAGTACTTC
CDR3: CASSRPNRGRTIQTQYF